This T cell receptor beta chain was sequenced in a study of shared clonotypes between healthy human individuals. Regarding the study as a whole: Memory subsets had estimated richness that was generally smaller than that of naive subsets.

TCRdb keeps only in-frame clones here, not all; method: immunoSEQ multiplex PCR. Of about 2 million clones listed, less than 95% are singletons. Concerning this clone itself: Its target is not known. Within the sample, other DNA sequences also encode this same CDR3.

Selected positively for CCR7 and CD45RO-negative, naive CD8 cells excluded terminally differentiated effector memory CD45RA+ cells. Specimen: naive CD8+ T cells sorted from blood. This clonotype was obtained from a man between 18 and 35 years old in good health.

The CDR3, as DNA: TGCGCCAGCAGCCAAGGGGAAGGGTTGAACACTGAAGCTTTCTTT. Amino acid sequence: CASSQGEGLNTEAFF. V and J are TRBV4-1 and TRBJ1-1; D is unclear. The CDR3 extends over 15 amino acids. The germline V gene encodes CDR1 MGHRA and CDR2 YSYEKL. The germline V and J ends were trimmed by 1 base and 0 bases, with 9 bases remaining between them.